These T cell receptor beta chains were read from a single sample in a study of CD8 T cells in ankylosing spondylitis. MiXCR, run by TCRdb on the 5' RACE reads, gives a single entry per CDR3 protein. Of 500,000 to 550,000 distinct CDR3 sequences in the sample, roughly 13% were seen once. Sequencing was carried out using blood, either unsorted or a sorted T cell fraction (not recorded which). These receptors originate from a male donor with ankylosing spondylitis. CDR3s leave out the opening cysteine and the closing phenylalanine or tryptophan. The listing skips clone size in some rows; elsewhere it reads once, few, many or a size class.

abundance: few; v_gene: TRBV5-1; CDR3aa: ASRPLGAEAF
abundance: .; v_gene: TRBV11-2; CDR3aa: ASSLQGAPGNTIY
abundance: .; v_gene: TRBV7-9; CDR3aa: AIVDRGGVGYT
abundance: many; v_gene: TRBV15; CDR3aa: ATSREGSGYNEQF
abundance: .; v_gene: TRBV14; CDR3aa: ASSRLGTGKVQY
abundance: few; v_gene: TRBV5-1; CDR3aa: ASSPPTKSSTEAF
abundance: few; v_gene: TRBV9; CDR3aa: ASSVRNYQETQY
abundance: many; v_gene: TRBV2; CDR3aa: ASRRDPNTEAF
abundance: few; v_gene: TRBV24-1; CDR3aa: ATSTRDSYGYT
abundance: few; v_gene: TRBV2; CDR3aa: ASSDRLAPTDEQF
abundance: few; v_gene: TRBV12-3/TRBV12-4; CDR3aa: ASSLAGAGLVN
abundance: .; v_gene: TRBV10-2; CDR3aa: ASRVPRVTGQF
abundance: many; v_gene: TRBV5-1; CDR3aa: ASSSSGSSYNEQF
abundance: .; v_gene: TRBV19; CDR3aa: ASRTTGQETQY
abundance: .; v_gene: TRBV5-4; CDR3aa: ASSLEPAGTQY
abundance: many; v_gene: TRBV3-1; CDR3aa: ASSQGHAGNTIY
abundance: many; v_gene: TRBV20-1; CDR3aa: SAKGWEGTEAF
abundance: .; v_gene: TRBV20-1; CDR3aa: SARVHRVAGVNEQF
abundance: .; v_gene: TRBV3-1; CDR3aa: ASSQGPIGNQPQH
abundance: few; v_gene: TRBV7-2; CDR3aa: ASTWWWRGDQPQH
abundance: few; v_gene: TRBV7-8; CDR3aa: ASSPPGTPYNEQF
abundance: few; v_gene: TRBV2; CDR3aa: ASRELGGGGQPQH
abundance: few; v_gene: TRBV4-1; CDR3aa: ASSPDKVGTGELF
abundance: few; v_gene: TRBV20-1; CDR3aa: SARGVSGTGYGYT
abundance: many; v_gene: TRBV29-1; CDR3aa: SVDRSGSDEQF
abundance: .; v_gene: TRBV12-3/TRBV12-4; CDR3aa: ASMRTGLGGTEAF
abundance: .; v_gene: TRBV24-1; CDR3aa: ATSDPRQLVGYT
abundance: many; v_gene: TRBV11-1; CDR3aa: ASSGPGQGGSSTIGELF
abundance: few; v_gene: TRBV7-7; CDR3aa: AIPFPQGAGDQPQH
abundance: .; v_gene: TRBV5-5; CDR3aa: ASSFLGEAF
abundance: few; v_gene: TRBV20-1; CDR3aa: SAPRLEGTGGAEQF